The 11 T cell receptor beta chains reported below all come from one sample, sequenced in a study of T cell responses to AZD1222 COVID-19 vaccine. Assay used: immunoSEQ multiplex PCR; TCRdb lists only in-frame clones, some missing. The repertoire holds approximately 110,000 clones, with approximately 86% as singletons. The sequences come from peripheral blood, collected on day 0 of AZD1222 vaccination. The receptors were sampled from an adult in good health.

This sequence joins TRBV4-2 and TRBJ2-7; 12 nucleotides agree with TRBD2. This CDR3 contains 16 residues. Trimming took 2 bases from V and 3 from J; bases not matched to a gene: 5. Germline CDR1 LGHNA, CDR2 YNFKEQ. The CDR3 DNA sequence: TGTGCCAGCAGCCAAATACTAGCGGGAGGTCTCTACGAGCAGTACTTC. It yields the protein CASSQILAGGLYEQYF.

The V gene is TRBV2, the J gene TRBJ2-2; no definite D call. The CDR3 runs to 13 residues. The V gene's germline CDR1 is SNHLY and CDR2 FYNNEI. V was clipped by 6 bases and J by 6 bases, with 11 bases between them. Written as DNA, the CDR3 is TGTGCCAGCAGGAGCTTAGTCGCCGGGGAGCTGTTTTTT. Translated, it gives CASRSLVAGELFF.

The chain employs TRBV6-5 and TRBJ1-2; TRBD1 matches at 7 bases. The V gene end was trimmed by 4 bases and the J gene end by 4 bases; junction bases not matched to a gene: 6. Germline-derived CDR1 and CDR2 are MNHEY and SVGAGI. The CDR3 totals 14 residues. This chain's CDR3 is CASSFTGTVYGYTF. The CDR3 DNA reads TGTGCCAGCAGTTTCACAGGGACAGTCTATGGCTACACCTTC.

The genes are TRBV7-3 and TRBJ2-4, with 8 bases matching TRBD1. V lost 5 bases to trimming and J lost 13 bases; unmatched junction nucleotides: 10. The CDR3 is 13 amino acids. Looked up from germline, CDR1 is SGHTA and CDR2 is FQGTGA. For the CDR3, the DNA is TGTGCCAGCAGCCCAGCCGGGACAGGCAGCCAGTACTTC. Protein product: CASSPAGTGSQYF.

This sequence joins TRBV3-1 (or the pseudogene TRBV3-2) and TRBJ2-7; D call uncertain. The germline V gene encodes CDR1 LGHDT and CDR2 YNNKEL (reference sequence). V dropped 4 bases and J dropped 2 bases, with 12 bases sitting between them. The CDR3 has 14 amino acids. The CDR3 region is CASSPEALPYEQYF. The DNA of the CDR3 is TGTGCCAGCAGCCCTGAAGCGCTCCCCTACGAGCAGTACTTC.

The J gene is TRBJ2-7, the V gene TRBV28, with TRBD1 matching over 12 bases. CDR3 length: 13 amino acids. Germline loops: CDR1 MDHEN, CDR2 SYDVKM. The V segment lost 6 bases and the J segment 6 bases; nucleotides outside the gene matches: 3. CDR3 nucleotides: TGTGCCAGCAGGTGGGACAGGGGGCTCGAGCAGTACTTC. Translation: CASRWDRGLEQYF.

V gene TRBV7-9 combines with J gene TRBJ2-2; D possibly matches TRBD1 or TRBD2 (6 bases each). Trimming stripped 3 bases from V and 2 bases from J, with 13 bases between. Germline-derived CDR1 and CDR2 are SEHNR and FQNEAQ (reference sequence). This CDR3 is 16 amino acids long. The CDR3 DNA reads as TGTGCCAGCAGCTTGGTGGGGGGCCGAAACACCGGGGAGCTGTTTTTT. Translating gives CASSLVGGRNTGELFF.

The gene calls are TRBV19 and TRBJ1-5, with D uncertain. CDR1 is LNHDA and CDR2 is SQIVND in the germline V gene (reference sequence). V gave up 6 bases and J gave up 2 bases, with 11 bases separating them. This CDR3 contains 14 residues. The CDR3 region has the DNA TGTGCCAGTAGGGCCAGGTGGGGCAATCAGCCCCAGCATTTT. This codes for CASRARWGNQPQHF.

This CDR3 reads CASTEVGGRNYGYTF. The DNA of the CDR3 is TGTGCCAGCACCGAGGTCGGGGGGCGAAACTATGGCTACACCTTC. The genes are TRBV28 and TRBJ1-2, with D possibly TRBD1 on 6 matching bases. There are 15 residues in the CDR3. CDR1 is MDHEN and CDR2 is SYDVKM in the germline V gene. Trimming took off 7 bases at V and 2 bases at J, with 17 bases between the two ends.

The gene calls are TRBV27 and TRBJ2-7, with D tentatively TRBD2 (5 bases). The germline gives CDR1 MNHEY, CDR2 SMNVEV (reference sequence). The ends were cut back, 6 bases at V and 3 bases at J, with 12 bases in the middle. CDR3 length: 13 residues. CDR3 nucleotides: TGTGCCAGCAGCCTAGACGGAGGCTACGAGCAGTACTTC. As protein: CASSLDGGYEQYF.

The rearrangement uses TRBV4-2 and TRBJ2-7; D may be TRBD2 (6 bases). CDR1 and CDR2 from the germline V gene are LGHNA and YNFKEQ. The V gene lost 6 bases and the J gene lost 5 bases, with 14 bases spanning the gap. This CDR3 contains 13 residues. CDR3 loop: CASRDGGSDEQYF. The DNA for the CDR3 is TGTGCCAGCAGGGACGGGGGTTCGGACGAGCAGTACTTC.